The 5 T cell receptor beta chains below were found in one sample sequenced in a study of blood T cell repertoires in COVID-19. Sequenced by immunoSEQ multiplex PCR; TCRdb stores in-frame clones only, minus some. The top ten clones hold under 13% of a sample with about 98,000 clones, about 89% of them seen once. The specimen was peripheral blood. The receptor source for this set is a man aged 45-65 years with acute or convalescent COVID-19.

This chain connects TRBV5-1 to TRBJ2-7; TRBD1 matches 9 bases. J lost 3 bases, V lost 5 bases, and 6 bases had no gene match. The CDR3 loop spans 14 amino acids. The germline V gene has CDR1 SGHRS and CDR2 YFSETQ. Here the CDR3 DNA reads TGCGCCAGCAGTACGACAGGGGGATACTACGAGCAGTACTTC. Protein sequence: CASSTTGGYYEQYF. The variable domain in full, completed from reference TRBV5-1 and TRBJ2-7, reads KAGVTQTPRYLIKTRGQQVTLSCSPISGHRSVSWYQQTPGQGLQFLFEYFSETQRNKGNFPGRFSGRQFSNSRSEMNVSTLELGDSALYLCASSTTGGYYEQYFGPGTRLTVT.

The chain is built from TRBV3-1 (or the pseudogene TRBV3-2) and TRBJ2-7; 9 bases align to TRBD1. Germline CDR1 reads LGHDT; CDR2 reads YNNKEL (reference sequence). V dropped 2 bases and J dropped 4; count of bases not matched to a gene: 12. The CDR3 sequence is 17 residues long. Written as DNA, the CDR3 is TGTGCCAGCAGCCAACACCCACCGGGACAGGGCCTATACGAGCAGTACTTC. Encoded protein: CASSQHPPGQGLYEQYF.

V and J are TRBV5-6 and TRBJ2-7; D unclear. The germline V gene has CDR1 SGHDT and CDR2 YYEEEE. Trimming took 4 bases from V and 4 from J, leaving 6 bases between them. CDR3 length: 11 residues. The CDR3 region is CASSVNYEQYF. CDR3 bases: TGTGCCAGCAGCGTTAATTACGAGCAGTACTTC.

The V call is TRBV6-4, the J call TRBJ2-1, with 7 bases matching TRBD2. V trimming: 0 bases; J trimming: 3 bases; junction bases outside the gene matches: 11. From germline, CDR1 is MRHNA and CDR2 SNTAGT. The CDR3 loop spans 18 amino acids. In DNA form, the CDR3 reads TGTGCCAGCAGTGACTCGAGTCTGGCGGGAGTTGGCTACAATGAGCAGTTCTTC. Its protein product is CASSDSSLAGVGYNEQFF.

The chain combines TRBV9 with TRBJ1-1, with no clear D. The V end was cut by 4 bases, the J end by 0 bases, with 10 bases between. The V gene's germline CDR1 is SGDLS and CDR2 YYNGEE. The CDR3 is 14 residues long. The chain's CDR3 is CASSPTYLNTEAFF. CDR3 coding DNA: TGTGCCAGCAGCCCGACTTACCTGAACACTGAAGCTTTCTTT.